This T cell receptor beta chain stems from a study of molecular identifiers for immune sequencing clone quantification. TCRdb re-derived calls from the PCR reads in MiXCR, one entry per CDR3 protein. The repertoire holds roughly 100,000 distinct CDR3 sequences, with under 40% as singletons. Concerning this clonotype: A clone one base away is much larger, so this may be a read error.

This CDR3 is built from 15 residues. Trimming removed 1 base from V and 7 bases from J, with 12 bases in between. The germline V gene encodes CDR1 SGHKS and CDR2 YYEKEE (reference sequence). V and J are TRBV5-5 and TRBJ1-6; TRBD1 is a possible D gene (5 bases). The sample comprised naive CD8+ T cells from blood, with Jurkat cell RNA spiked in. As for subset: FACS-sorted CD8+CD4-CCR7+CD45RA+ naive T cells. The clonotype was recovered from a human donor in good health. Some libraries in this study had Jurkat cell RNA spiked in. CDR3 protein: CASSLSPGWNSPLHF. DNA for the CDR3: TGTGCCAGCAGCTTGTCCCCAGGGTGGAATTCACCCCTCCACTTT.